The clone carrying this TCR beta chain was observed many times. Its matching antigen is unknown. The data belong to a study of early T cells in non-severe SARS-CoV-2 infection. Study background: Unsorted whole blood bulk RNA was sequenced, with unpaired chains. Findings of the study overall: Comparison of clonotypes with VDJdb favored anti-spike CD8 responses while missing private and CD4 specificities.

The protocol attached unique molecular identifiers to individual cDNA molecules. One entry per CDR3 protein, called by TCRdb with MiXCR from the 5' RACE reads. Of fewer than 85,000 distinct CDR3 sequences in the sample, more than 7.5% were seen once. Trimming took 3 bases from V and 5 from J, leaving 4 bases between them. This CDR3 contains 11 residues. Germline V gene sequence: CDR1 ENHRY, CDR2 SYGVKD. V is TRBV10-3 and J is TRBJ2-5; no clear D gene. The sample consisted of whole blood. This receptor was identified in an adult who was a healthcare worker with PCR-confirmed SARS-CoV-2 infection or an uninfected control (not recorded which). The CDR3: CAISDGETQYF. The CDR3 bases are TGTGCCATCAGTGATGGGGAGACCCAGTACTTC.